This entry describes one T cell receptor (beta chain). Its antigen remains unidentified. This sample is drawn from a study of T cell responses to AZD1222 COVID-19 vaccine. Sequencing was performed with immunoSEQ multiplex PCR; in TCRdb, only in-frame clones are kept and a portion is missing. The sample has under 200,000 clones, about 88% seen once. General observations from the study: A mostly white British donor set with more females was recruited, and clonal diversity was possibly underestimated. None of the repertoires were sampled until the peak T cell response had passed. Among AZD1222 vaccinees, only five or six were seropositive at baseline.

The CDR3 totals 13 residues. With 0 bases removed from V and 8 bases from J, the gap between germline ends came to 11 bases. CDR1 is LGHDT, CDR2 YNNKEL, per germline (reference sequence). Sequenced here: peripheral blood, sampled on day 0 of AZD1222 vaccination. The J gene is TRBJ2-7, the V gene TRBV3-1 (or the pseudogene TRBV3-2); D might be TRBD2 (6 bases). The receptor was derived from an adult in good health. CDR3 DNA: TGTGCCAGCAGCCAAGACTTAGCGGCAAAGCAGTACTTC. Translated: CASSQDLAAKQYF.